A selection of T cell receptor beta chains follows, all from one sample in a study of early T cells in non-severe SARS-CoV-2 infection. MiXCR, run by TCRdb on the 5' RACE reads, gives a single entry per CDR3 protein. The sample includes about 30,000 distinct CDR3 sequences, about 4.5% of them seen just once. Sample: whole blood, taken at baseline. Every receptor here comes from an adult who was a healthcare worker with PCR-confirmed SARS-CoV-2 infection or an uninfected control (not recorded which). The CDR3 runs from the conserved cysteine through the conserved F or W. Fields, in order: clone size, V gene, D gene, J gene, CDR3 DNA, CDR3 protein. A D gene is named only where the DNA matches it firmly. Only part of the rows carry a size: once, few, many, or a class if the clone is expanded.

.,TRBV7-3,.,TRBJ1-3,TGTGCCAGCGGCCGGGGTAGTGGAAACACCATATATTTT,CASGRGSGNTIYF
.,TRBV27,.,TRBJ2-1,TGTGCCAGCAGTTTAATGGGGAATGAGCAGTTCTTC,CASSLMGNEQFF
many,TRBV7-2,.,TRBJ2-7,TGTGCCAGCAGCTTTACGTCAGCACTTTACGAGCAGTACTTC,CASSFTSALYEQYF
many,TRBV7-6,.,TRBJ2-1,TGTGCCAGCAGCTTAGATTTCCCCTCGGGAGAGGACAATGAGCAGTTCTTC,CASSLDFPSGEDNEQFF
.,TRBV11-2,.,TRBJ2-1,TGTGCCAGCAGCTTAGATCACGGGGAGACCCAGTTCTTC,CASSLDHGETQFF
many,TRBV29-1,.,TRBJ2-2,TGCAGCGTTGAAGGGCTTCTCACCGGGGAGCTGTTTTTT,CSVEGLLTGELFF
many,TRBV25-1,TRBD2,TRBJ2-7,TGTGCCAGCAGTGAATCTTTCGCGGGGGGTGGCTACGAGCAGTACTTC,CASSESFAGGGYEQYF
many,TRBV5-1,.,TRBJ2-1,TGCGCCAGCAGCTTGGCTCGACGAGCGGATGAGCAGTTCTTC,CASSLARRADEQFF
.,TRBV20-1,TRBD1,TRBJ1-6,TGCAGTGCTAGAGGCCGGGACAGGGGTTCAGGGCCCCTCCACTTT,CSARGRDRGSGPLHF
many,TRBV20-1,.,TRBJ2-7,TGCAGTGCTAGACAGGACTACGAGCAGTACTTC,CSARQDYEQYF
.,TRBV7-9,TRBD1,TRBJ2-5,TGTGCCAGCGCCCAGGGGGCGCGGGAGACCCAGTACTTC,CASAQGARETQYF
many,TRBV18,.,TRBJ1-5,TGTGCCAGCTCACCGTTGGGTTCTAAAAGCAATCAGCCCCAGCATTTT,CASSPLGSKSNQPQHF
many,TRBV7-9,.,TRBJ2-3,TGTGCCCTGCGGGCCAGGTCGGGCACAGATACGCAGTATTTT,CALRARSGTDTQYF
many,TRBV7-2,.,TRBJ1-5,TGTGCCAGCAGCTTAGAGCAGGGGCTCAATCAGCCCCAGCATTTT,CASSLEQGLNQPQHF
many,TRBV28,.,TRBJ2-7,TGTGCCAGCGGTACACCCGCCGCCGAGCAGTACTTC,CASGTPAAEQYF
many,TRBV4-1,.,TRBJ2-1,TGCGCCAGCAGCCAAGGGATCTACAATGAGCAGTTCTTC,CASSQGIYNEQFF
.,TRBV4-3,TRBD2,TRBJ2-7,TGCGCCAGCAGCCAAGATCGCCCCCGAGCGGGGGTTGAGTACGAGCAGTACTTC,CASSQDRPRAGVEYEQYF
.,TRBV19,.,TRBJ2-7,TGTGCCAGTAGCTCCTATGCGGGAACCGGCGAGCAGTACTTC,CASSSYAGTGEQYF
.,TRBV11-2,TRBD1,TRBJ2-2,TGTGCCAGCCCCAGGAGAGGGGGCAACAGGAACACCGGGGAGCTGTTTTTT,CASPRRGGNRNTGELFF
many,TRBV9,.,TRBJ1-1,TGTGCCAGCAGCGTAGTACGGTTGAACACTGAAGCTTTCTTT,CASSVVRLNTEAFF
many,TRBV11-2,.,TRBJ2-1,TGTGCCAGCAGCTTAGTTCGGGAGCAGTTCTTC,CASSLVREQFF
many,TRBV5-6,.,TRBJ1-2,TGTGCCAGCAGCCGGGATTCCCATGGCTACACCTTC,CASSRDSHGYTF
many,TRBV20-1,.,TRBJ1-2,TGCAGTGCCATGGGCCAGGGAGGCAGTGGCTACACCTTC,CSAMGQGGSGYTF
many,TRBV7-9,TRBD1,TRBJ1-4,TGTGCCAGCAGCACCGGACAGGGAGGGACTAATGAAAAACTGTTTTTT,CASSTGQGGTNEKLFF
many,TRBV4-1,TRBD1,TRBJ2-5,TGCGCCAGCAGCCAAGATGGGCAGCAGGGGGCAGAGACCCAGTACTTC,CASSQDGQQGAETQYF
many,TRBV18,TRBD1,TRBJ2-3,TGTGCCAGCTCACCCTTGGGACAGGGCACAGATACGCAGTATTTT,CASSPLGQGTDTQYF
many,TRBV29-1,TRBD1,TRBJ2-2,TGCAGCGTTCTCATCCGGGACAGGGGGCCTCAGAACACCGGGGAGCTGTTTTTT,CSVLIRDRGPQNTGELFF
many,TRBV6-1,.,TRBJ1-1,TGTGCCAGCAGTGAAAGGGACAACACTGAATCTTTCTTT,CASSERDNTESFF
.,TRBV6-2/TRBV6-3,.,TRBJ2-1,TGTGCCAGCAGTTACGAAAGTCTGACAGGCAATTACAATGAGCAGTTCTTC,CASSYESLTGNYNEQFF
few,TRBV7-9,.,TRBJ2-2,TGTGCCAGCAGCTTAGTATTGGCCGGGGAGCTGTTTTTT,CASSLVLAGELFF
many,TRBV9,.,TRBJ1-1,TGTGCCAGCAGCGTAACCAGTATGAACACTGAAGCTTTCTTT,CASSVTSMNTEAFF
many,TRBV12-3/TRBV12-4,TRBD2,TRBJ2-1,TGTGCCAGCAAGAGGGGCCAGTCCCTAGCGGGAGGGAACAATGAGCAGTTCTTC,CASKRGQSLAGGNNEQFF
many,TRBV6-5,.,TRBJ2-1,TGTGCCAGCAGTTACCCGGGGGCGGGGTCAGCCTACAATGAGCAGTTCTTC,CASSYPGAGSAYNEQFF
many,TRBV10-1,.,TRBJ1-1,TGCGCCAGCAGTGCCCAGGACAGCATGAACACTGAAGCTTTCTTT,CASSAQDSMNTEAFF
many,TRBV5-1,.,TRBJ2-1,TGCGCCAGCAGCTTCAGTATGAGCTCCTACAATGAGCAGTTCTTC,CASSFSMSSYNEQFF
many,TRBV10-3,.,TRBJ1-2,TGTGCCATCAGTGAGGGACAGAAGTATGGCTACACCTTC,CAISEGQKYGYTF
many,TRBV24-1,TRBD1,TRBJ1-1,TGTGCCACCAGTCCAGCAGGGGGAACGAACACTGAAGCTTTCTTT,CATSPAGGTNTEAFF
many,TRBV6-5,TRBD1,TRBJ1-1,TGTGCCAGCAGTGCCCGGACAGGGAACACTGAAGCTTTCTTT,CASSARTGNTEAFF
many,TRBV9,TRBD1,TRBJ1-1,TGTGCCAGCAGCGCGGGACAGGGGGCCTTTATAGCTTTCTTT,CASSAGQGAFIAFF
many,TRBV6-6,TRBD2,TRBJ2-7,TGTGCCAGCAGGGGGCCGGGGGGGCCCGACGAGCAGTACTTC,CASRGPGGPDEQYF
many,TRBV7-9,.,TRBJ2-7,TGTGCCAGCAGCTTAGCTTCAGGGTCCGGGGAGCAGTACTTC,CASSLASGSGEQYF
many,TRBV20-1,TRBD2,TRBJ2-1,TGCAGTGCTATTAAGCGGGAGTCTTACAATGAGCAGTTCTTC,CSAIKRESYNEQFF
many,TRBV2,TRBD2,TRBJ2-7,TGTGCCAGCACCCGGGGGGGGTCCTACGAGCAGTACTTC,CASTRGGSYEQYF
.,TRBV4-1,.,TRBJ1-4,TGCGCCAGCAGCCAAGACGGGCGGGGGTTTTCACTAAGGGAAAAACTGTTTTTT,CASSQDGRGFSLREKLFF
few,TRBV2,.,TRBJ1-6,TGTGCCACTCCAACGACAGGAACGGATTCACCCCTCCACTTT,CATPTTGTDSPLHF
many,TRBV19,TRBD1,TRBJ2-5,TGTGCCAGTAGTGTACAGGGGGCCGGGACCCAGTACTTC,CASSVQGAGTQYF
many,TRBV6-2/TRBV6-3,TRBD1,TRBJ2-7,TGTGCCAGCAGTTACGCAGACAGGGGGACCTACGAGCAGTACTTC,CASSYADRGTYEQYF
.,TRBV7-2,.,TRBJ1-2,TGTGCCAGCAGCTCATACTTGGGGGAAGACTATGGCTACACCTTC,CASSSYLGEDYGYTF
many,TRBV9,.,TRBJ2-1,TGTGCCAGCAGCGTAGCAGTGGTGGTGGGGGATGAGCAGTTCTTC,CASSVAVVVGDEQFF
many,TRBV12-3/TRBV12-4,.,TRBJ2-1,TGTGCCAGCAGCGAATTTGCCCGGGGGGCAGTAAACAATGAGCAGTTCTTC,CASSEFARGAVNNEQFF
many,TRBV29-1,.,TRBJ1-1,TGCAGCGTAGGGGGGATGAACACTGAAGCTTTCTTT,CSVGGMNTEAFF